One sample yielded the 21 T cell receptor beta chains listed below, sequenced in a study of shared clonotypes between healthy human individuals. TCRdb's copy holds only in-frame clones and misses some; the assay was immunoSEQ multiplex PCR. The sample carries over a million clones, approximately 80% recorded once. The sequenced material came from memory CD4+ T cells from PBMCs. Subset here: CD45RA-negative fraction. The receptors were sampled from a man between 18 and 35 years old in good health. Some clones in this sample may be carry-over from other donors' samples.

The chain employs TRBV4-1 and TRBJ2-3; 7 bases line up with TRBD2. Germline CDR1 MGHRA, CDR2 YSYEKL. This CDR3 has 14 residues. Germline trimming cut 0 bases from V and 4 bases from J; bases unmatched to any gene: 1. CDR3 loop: CASSQELAADTQYF. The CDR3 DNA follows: TGCGCCAGCAGCCAAGAGCTAGCGGCAGATACGCAGTATTTT.

This CDR3 is CASSQDLRAGIYGYTF. The CDR3 region has the DNA TGTGCCAGCAGCCAAGACTTGAGGGCAGGCATCTATGGCTACACCTTC. V and J are TRBV4-2 and TRBJ1-2; D uncertain. The germline gives CDR1 LGHNA, CDR2 YNFKEQ. V gave up 0 bases and J gave up 4 bases, with 15 bases separating them. The CDR3 runs to 16 residues.

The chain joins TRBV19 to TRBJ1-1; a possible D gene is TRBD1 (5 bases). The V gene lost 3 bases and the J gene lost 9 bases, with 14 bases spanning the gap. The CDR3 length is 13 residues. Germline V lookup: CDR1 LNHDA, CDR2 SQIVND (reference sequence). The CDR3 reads CASSIEGSVKAFF. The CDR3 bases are TGTGCCAGTAGTATCGAGGGGTCTGTAAAAGCTTTCTTT.

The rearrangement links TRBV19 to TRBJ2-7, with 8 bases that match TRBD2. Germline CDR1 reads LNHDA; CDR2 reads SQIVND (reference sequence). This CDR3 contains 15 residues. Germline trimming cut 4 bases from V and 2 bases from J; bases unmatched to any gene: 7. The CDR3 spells CASSNQAGATYEQYF. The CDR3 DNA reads TGTGCCAGTAGTAACCAAGCGGGAGCAACCTACGAGCAGTACTTC.

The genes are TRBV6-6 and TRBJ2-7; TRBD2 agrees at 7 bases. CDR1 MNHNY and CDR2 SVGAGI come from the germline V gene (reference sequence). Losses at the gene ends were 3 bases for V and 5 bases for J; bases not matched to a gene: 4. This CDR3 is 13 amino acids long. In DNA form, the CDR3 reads TGTGCCAGCAGTTATCTTCGGGGGGACGAGCAGTACTTC. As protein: CASSYLRGDEQYF.

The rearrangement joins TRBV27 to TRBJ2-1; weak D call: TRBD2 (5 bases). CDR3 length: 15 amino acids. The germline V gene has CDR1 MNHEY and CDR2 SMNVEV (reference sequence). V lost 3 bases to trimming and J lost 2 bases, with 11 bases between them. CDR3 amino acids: CASSFEPGTYNEQFF. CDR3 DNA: TGTGCCAGCAGTTTTGAACCGGGAACCTACAATGAGCAGTTCTTC.

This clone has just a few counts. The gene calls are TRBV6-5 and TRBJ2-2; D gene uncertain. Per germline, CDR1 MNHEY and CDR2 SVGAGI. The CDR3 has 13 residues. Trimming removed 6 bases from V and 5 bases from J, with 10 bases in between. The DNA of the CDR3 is TGTGCCAGCAGCCCCTCACGGACCGGGGAGCTGTTTTTT. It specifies CASSPSRTGELFF.

CDR3 coding DNA: TGTGCCAGCATAGGTGACAGGGGCTTTGCAGATACGCAGTATTTT. Protein: CASIGDRGFADTQYF. The rearrangement joins TRBV6-1 to TRBJ2-3; 8 bases fit TRBD1. V trimming: 7 bases; J trimming: 4 bases; junction bases outside the gene matches: 10. CDR1 and CDR2 (germline): MNHNS, SASEGT. The CDR3 contains 15 residues.

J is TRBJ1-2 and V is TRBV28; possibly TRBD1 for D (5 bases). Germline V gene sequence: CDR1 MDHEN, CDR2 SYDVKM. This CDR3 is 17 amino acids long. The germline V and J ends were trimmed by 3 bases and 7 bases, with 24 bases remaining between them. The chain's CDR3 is CASSFFTRGDGASGYTF. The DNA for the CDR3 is TGTGCCAGCAGTTTCTTCACAAGAGGGGACGGTGCATCTGGCTACACCTTC.

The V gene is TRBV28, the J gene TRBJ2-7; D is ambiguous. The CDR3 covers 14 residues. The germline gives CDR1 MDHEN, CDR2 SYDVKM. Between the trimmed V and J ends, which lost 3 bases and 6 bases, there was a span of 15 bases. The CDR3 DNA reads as TGTGCCAGCAGTTTTCCCAACCTGGGCCGCGAGCAGTACTTC. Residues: CASSFPNLGREQYF. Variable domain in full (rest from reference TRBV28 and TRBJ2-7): DVKVTQSSRYLVKRTGEKVFLECVQDMDHENMFWYRQDPGLGLRLIYFSYDVKMKEKGDIPEGYSVSREKKERFSLILESASTNQTSMYLCASSFPNLGREQYFGPGTRLTVT.

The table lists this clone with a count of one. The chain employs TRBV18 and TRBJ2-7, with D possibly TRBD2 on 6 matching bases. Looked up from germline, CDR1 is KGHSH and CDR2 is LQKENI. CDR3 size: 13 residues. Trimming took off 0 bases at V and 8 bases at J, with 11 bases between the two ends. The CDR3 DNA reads TGTGCCAGCTCACCACCGACTAGAGCCCAGCAGTACTTC. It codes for CASSPPTRAQQYF. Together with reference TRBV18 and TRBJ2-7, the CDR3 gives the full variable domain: NAGVMQNPRHLVRRRGQEARLRCSPMKGHSHVYWYRQLPEEGLKFMVYLQKENIIDESGMPKERFSAEFPKEGPSILRIQQVVRGDSAAYFCASSPPTRAQQYFGPGTRLTVT.

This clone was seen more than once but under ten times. For the CDR3, the DNA is TGTGCCAGCCAGGGGGCAGGTCAGCCCCAGCATTTT. Protein: CASQGAGQPQHF. The chain combines TRBV2 with TRBJ1-5; the match to TRBD1 covers 8 bases. V shed 8 bases and J 6 bases; nucleotides not matched to a gene: 3. The CDR3 has 12 amino acids. The germline V gene encodes CDR1 SNHLY and CDR2 FYNNEI.

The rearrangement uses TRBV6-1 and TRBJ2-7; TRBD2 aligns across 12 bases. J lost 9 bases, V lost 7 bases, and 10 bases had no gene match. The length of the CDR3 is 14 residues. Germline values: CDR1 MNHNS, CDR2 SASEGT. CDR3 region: CASKLASGRDAQYF. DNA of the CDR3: TGTGCCAGCAAGCTGGCTAGCGGGAGGGATGCGCAGTACTTC.

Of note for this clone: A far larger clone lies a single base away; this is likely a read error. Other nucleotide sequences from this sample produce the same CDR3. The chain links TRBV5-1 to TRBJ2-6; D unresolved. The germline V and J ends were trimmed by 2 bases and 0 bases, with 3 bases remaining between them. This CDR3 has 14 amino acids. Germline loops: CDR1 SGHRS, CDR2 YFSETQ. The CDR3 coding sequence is TGCGCCAGCAGCTTAGACTCTGGGGCCAACGTCCTGACTTTC. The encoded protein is CASSLDSGANVLTF.

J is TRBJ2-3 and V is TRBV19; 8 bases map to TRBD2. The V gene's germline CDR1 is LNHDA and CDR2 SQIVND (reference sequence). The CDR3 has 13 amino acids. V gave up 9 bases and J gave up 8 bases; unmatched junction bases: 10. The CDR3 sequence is CASSPREAFTQYF. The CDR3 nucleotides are TGTGCCAGCAGCCCGCGGGAGGCCTTTACGCAGTATTTT.

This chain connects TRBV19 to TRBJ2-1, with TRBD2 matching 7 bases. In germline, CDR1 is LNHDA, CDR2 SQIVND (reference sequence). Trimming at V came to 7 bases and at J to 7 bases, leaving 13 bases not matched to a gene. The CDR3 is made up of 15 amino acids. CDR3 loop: CASMEWGGSGNEQFF. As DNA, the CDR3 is TGTGCCAGTATGGAGTGGGGCGGGAGTGGTAATGAGCAGTTCTTC.

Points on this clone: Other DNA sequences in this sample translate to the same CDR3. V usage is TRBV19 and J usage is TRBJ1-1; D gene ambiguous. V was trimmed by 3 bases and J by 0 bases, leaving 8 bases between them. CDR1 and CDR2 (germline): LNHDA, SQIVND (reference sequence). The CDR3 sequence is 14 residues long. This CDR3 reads CASSIRGLNTEAFF. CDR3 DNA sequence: TGTGCCAGTAGTATCCGGGGATTGAACACTGAAGCTTTCTTT.

The CDR3 loop is CASSRHGLAGGAYEQYF. CDR3 in DNA: TGCGCCAGCAGCCGTCACGGACTAGCGGGAGGAGCCTACGAGCAGTACTTC. The chain is built from TRBV5-1 and TRBJ2-7, with 14 bases that match TRBD2. Trimming cost V 4 bases and J 2 bases; bases outside gene matches: 8. This CDR3 has 17 residues. Germline V gives CDR1 SGHRS, CDR2 YFSETQ.

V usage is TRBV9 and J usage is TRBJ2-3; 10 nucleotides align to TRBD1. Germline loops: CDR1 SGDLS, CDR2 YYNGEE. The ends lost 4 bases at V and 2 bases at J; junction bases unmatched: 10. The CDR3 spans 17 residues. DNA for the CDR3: TGTGCCAGCAGCTCGCAACCCGGGACAGGGGTCACAGATACGCAGTATTTT. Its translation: CASSSQPGTGVTDTQYF.

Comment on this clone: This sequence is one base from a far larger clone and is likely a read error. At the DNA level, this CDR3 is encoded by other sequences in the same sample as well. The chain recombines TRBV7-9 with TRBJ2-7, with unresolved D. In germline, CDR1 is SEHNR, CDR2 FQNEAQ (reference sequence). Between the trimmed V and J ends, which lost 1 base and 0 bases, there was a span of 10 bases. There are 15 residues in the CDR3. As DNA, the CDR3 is TGTGCCAGCAGCTTAGGTGGCAGCCTCTCCTACGAGCAGTACTTC. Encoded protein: CASSLGGSLSYEQYF.

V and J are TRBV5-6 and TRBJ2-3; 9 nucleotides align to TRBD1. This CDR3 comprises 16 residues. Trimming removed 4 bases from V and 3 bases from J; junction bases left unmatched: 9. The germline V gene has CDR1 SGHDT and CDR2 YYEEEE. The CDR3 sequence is CASSVVDRGITDTQYF. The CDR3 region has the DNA TGTGCCAGCAGCGTGGTGGACAGGGGAATAACAGATACGCAGTATTTT.